This TCR beta chain is from a study of blood T cell repertoires in COVID-19. The wider study: Sources were T cells, B-cell-depleted T cells, or PBMCs; the material itself was cDNA or gDNA.

The CDR3 is 17 amino acids. Original analysis: Estimated nucleated cell counts came from reference gene primer amplification. Measured with immunoSEQ multiplex PCR; TCRdb has only the in-frame clones, and not every one. V, J and clone size are taken as reported in that table, and D and trimming were inferred from the DNA itself. Counted here are over 100,000 clones, 82% occurring once; the ten biggest clones make up more than 4.5%. The sequence was collected from a woman aged 70 to 79 with acute or convalescent COVID-19. The sequenced sample was peripheral blood. J is TRBJ2-5 and V is TRBV21-1; the table names TRBD2, a call not compared with the DNA. TRBV21-1 is a pseudogene segment. The DNA for the CDR3 is TGTGCCAGCAGCAAAGGGTTAGCGGGGGCTCTTTGGGAGACCCAGTACTTC. Protein sequence: CASSKGLAGALWETQYF.